Listed here are 25 T cell receptor beta chains from one sample, sequenced in a study of shared clonotypes between healthy human individuals. CD45RO negativity and positive selection for CCR7 defined naive CD8 cells, a population that excluded terminally differentiated effector memory CD45RA+ cells. Sequenced by immunoSEQ multiplex PCR; TCRdb stores in-frame clones only, minus some. The table has about 580,000 clones, about 98% seen once. Source material: naive CD8+ T cells sorted from blood. The receptor source for this set is a man younger than 45 in good health.

The table lists this clone with a few counts. The chain recombines TRBV28 with TRBJ2-7; D may be TRBD1 (6 bases). Germline loops: CDR1 MDHEN, CDR2 SYDVKM. Trimming stripped 10 bases from V and 3 bases from J, with 13 bases between. This CDR3 contains 12 residues. CDR3 DNA: TGTGCCACCCGGGACACGGACTACGAGCAGTACTTC. It translates to CATRDTDYEQYF.

The chain couples TRBV28 to TRBJ2-7; D is perhaps TRBD2 (5 bases). The V and J ends lost 3 bases and 0 bases respectively, with 18 bases between them. The CDR3 consists of 17 residues. Germline V gene data show CDR1 as MDHEN and CDR2 as SYDVKM. The chain's CDR3 is CASSLAAEASFSYEQYF. CDR3 coding DNA: TGTGCCAGCAGTTTGGCCGCGGAGGCCTCCTTCTCCTACGAGCAGTACTTC.

The chain links TRBV28 to TRBJ2-1; 8 positions match TRBD1. Germline V CDR1 and CDR2: MDHEN, SYDVKM. CDR3 length equals 16 residues. V was clipped by 3 bases and J by 4 bases; unmatched bases: 8. In DNA form, the CDR3 reads TGTGCCAGCAGTTTCCCTGGACAGGGAACATACAATGAGCAGTTCTTC. As protein: CASSFPGQGTYNEQFF.

Remarks on this clone: The sample has other DNA sequences that encode this CDR3 too. The rearrangement joins TRBV27 to TRBJ2-7, with TRBD2 as a possible D gene (6 bases). Deletions cut 1 base from V and 6 bases from J, with 7 bases between. The CDR3 runs 12 residues. Looked up from germline, CDR1 is MNHEY and CDR2 is SMNVEV (reference sequence). The DNA of the CDR3 is TGTGCCAGCAGTTTATTCGGGGGCGAGCAGTACTTC. Its translation is CASSLFGGEQYF.

Details on this clone: At one end, the junction sequence differs from germline, possibly due to a read error. The chain is built from TRBV7-7 and TRBJ2-5, with D possibly matching TRBD2 (6 bases). The CDR3 has 15 residues. Germline-derived CDR1 and CDR2 are SSHAT and FNYEAQ (reference sequence). The CDR3 coding sequence is TGTGCTAGCAGCTTAGCGCGGGGACGAGAAGAGACCCAGTACTTC. Amino acids: CASSLARGREETQYF.

V and J are TRBV27 and TRBJ2-1, with D tentatively TRBD2 (5 bases). Germline-derived CDR1 and CDR2 are MNHEY and SMNVEV (reference sequence). This CDR3 spans 12 amino acids. V shed 5 bases and J shed 15 bases, with 17 bases lying between them. The CDR3 loop reads CASSLLEEAPFF. The CDR3 DNA follows: TGTGCCAGCAGTCTTCTTGAGGAGGCGCCGTTCTTC.

The chain's CDR3 is CASRQGAANYGYTF. DNA for the CDR3: TGTGCCAGCAGACAGGGGGCAGCTAACTATGGCTACACCTTC. The chain couples TRBV6-1 to TRBJ1-2; 9 bases map to TRBD1. This CDR3 spans 14 amino acids. The V segment lost 6 bases and the J segment 0 bases; nucleotides outside the gene matches: 2. In germline, CDR1 is MNHNS, CDR2 SASEGT.

The chain carries TRBV6-1 and TRBJ2-1, with a possible D match to TRBD2 (7 bases). In germline, CDR1 is MNHNS, CDR2 SASEGT. The ends were cut back, 1 base at V and 3 bases at J, with 10 bases in the middle. This CDR3 contains 15 residues. Written as DNA, the CDR3 is TGTGCCAGCAGTGAAGAGGGGGAGGGCTACAATGAGCAGTTCTTC. Translation gives CASSEEGEGYNEQFF.

This clone is a singleton in its sample. The chain employs TRBV27 and TRBJ2-1; 12 positions agree with TRBD2. The ends lost 9 bases at V and 2 bases at J; junction bases unmatched: 5. There are 15 residues in the CDR3. In germline, CDR1 is MNHEY, CDR2 SMNVEV (reference sequence). The CDR3 nucleotides read TGTGCCAGTTCAGGACTAGCGGGAACCTACAATGAGCAGTTCTTC. It translates to CASSGLAGTYNEQFF.

DNA for the CDR3: TGTGCCAGCTCACCCATCAATGAGCAGTTCTTC. Translated, it gives CASSPINEQFF. The V and J genes are TRBV18 and TRBJ2-1, with unresolved D. V dropped 3 bases and J dropped 6 bases, with 3 bases sitting between them. The CDR3 has 11 residues. CDR1 is KGHSH, CDR2 LQKENI, per germline.

In this sample, this clone turned up once. The sample holds other DNA sequences that translate to the same CDR3. This chain links TRBV6-5 with TRBJ2-7; D call uncertain. V was pared by 2 bases and J by 1 base, with 6 bases between. Germline assignment: CDR1 MNHEY and CDR2 SVGAGI. This CDR3 is 13 amino acids long. The CDR3 is CASSYTGSYEQYF. CDR3 nucleotide sequence: TGTGCCAGCAGTTACACCGGGTCCTACGAGCAGTACTTC.

The chain recombines TRBV4-1 with TRBJ2-2; D gene ambiguous. Germline V CDR1 and CDR2: MGHRA, YSYEKL. The CDR3 is 11 amino acids. With 8 bases removed from V and 3 bases from J, the gap between germline ends came to 4 bases. The CDR3 DNA follows: TGCGCCAGCGGGTACACCGGGGAGCTGTTTTTT. It yields the protein CASGYTGELFF.

The chain has TRBV10-3 and TRBJ1-1; D ambiguous. Germline-derived CDR1 and CDR2 are ENHRY and SYGVKD. Trimming stripped 8 bases from V and 2 bases from J, with 15 bases between. The CDR3 consists of 14 residues. The CDR3 loop reads CAILGQGYNTEAFF. The CDR3 DNA sequence: TGTGCCATCTTAGGTCAAGGGTACAACACTGAAGCTTTCTTT.

V is TRBV4-3 and J is TRBJ2-3, with D possibly being TRBD1 (7 bases). In germline, CDR1 is LGHNA, CDR2 YSLEER. V lost 0 bases and J 5 bases, leaving 15 bases between the germline ends. The length of the CDR3 is 16 residues. The CDR3 region is CASSQDGGTDRDTQYF. The CDR3 nucleotides are TGCGCCAGCAGCCAAGATGGGGGGACAGATCGAGATACGCAGTATTTT.

The chain has TRBV11-3 and TRBJ2-7, with a possible D match to TRBD2 (5 bases). This CDR3 is built from 13 residues. The V gene lost 2 bases and the J gene lost 1 base, with 6 bases spanning the gap. Germline CDR1 and CDR2: SGHNT and YENEEA. In DNA, the CDR3 is TGTGCCAGCAGCTTACCGGGATCCTACGAGCAGTACTTC. Its translation: CASSLPGSYEQYF.

Concerning this clone: The same CDR3 arises from other DNA sequences in this sample as well. V usage is TRBV27 and J usage is TRBJ2-1, with D possibly matching TRBD1 (5 bases). V was pared by 4 bases and J by 8 bases, with 9 bases between. Germline CDR1 MNHEY, CDR2 SMNVEV (reference sequence). CDR3 length equals 12 residues. CDR3 coding DNA: TGTGCCAGCAGTTCTAGGGGTCATGAGCAGTTCTTC. Amino acid sequence: CASSSRGHEQFF.

Turning to this clone: Other DNA sequences in the sample encode the same CDR3. The chain has TRBV29-1 and TRBJ2-7, with a weak D call TRBD1 (6 bases). The germline gives CDR1 SQVTM, CDR2 ANQGSEA. V was cut by 0 bases and J by 0 bases, with 9 bases left in between. This CDR3 has 14 amino acids. The CDR3 loop reads CSVEEGTSSYEQYF. The CDR3 DNA reads as TGCAGCGTTGAAGAGGGGACAAGCTCCTACGAGCAGTACTTC.

The chain links TRBV27 to TRBJ2-7, with TRBD1 as a possible D gene (6 bases). Germline CDR1 is MNHEY and CDR2 is SMNVEV (reference sequence). The CDR3 contains 16 residues. V lost 3 bases and J lost 3, with 18 bases in between. In DNA, the CDR3 is TGTGCCAGCAGTTTCTCGAAGGGGGACATATTCTACGAGCAGTACTTC. This gives the protein CASSFSKGDIFYEQYF.

V and J are TRBV27 and TRBJ2-2; D ambiguous. There are 12 residues in the CDR3. V shed 5 bases and J shed 4 bases, with 5 bases lying between them. The germline gives CDR1 MNHEY, CDR2 SMNVEV (reference sequence). DNA for the CDR3: TGTGCCAGCAGTGGCCTCACCGGGGAGCTGTTTTTT. Translated, it gives CASSGLTGELFF.

This chain uses TRBV19 with TRBJ2-7; 8 bases agree with TRBD1. The germline V gene has CDR1 LNHDA and CDR2 SQIVND (reference sequence). V dropped 7 bases and J dropped 1; count of bases not matched to a gene: 9. This CDR3 comprises 15 residues. The CDR3 nucleotides read TGTGCCAGTACCCCTCACGGGGACAGGTCCTACGAGCAGTACTTC. It codes for CASTPHGDRSYEQYF.

This sequence joins TRBV7-2 and TRBJ2-2, with unresolved D. This CDR3 is built from 13 residues. Trimming removed 3 bases at V and 5 bases at J, with 7 bases between. Germline V CDR1 and CDR2: SGHTA, FQGNSA. This CDR3 reads CASSFSRTGELFF. The CDR3 DNA is TGTGCCAGCAGCTTTAGCCGTACCGGGGAGCTGTTTTTT.

The chain couples TRBV28 to TRBJ1-1; the D is unclear. The CDR3 runs 14 residues. Trimming left V 5 bases short and J 7 bases short, with 17 bases between. Germline loops: CDR1 MDHEN, CDR2 SYDVKM. CDR3 region: CASSTPRGRHEAFF. The CDR3 DNA reads TGTGCCAGCAGTACCCCCCGAGGACGCCATGAAGCTTTCTTT.

The V gene is TRBV5-4, the J gene TRBJ2-1; unclear D gene. Germline V gene lookup returns CDR1 SGHNT and CDR2 YYREEE (reference sequence). There are 16 residues in the CDR3. Trimming removed 0 bases at V and 0 bases at J, with 10 bases between. The CDR3 sequence: CASSLDAADSYNEQFF. The CDR3 DNA reads TGTGCCAGCAGCTTGGACGCTGCTGACTCCTACAATGAGCAGTTCTTC.

The CDR3 DNA is TGTGCCAGCAATAAGGTTATGATCAACTACTCTGGGGCCAACGTCCTGACTTTC. Translating gives CASNKVMINYSGANVLTF. V and J are TRBV28 and TRBJ2-6, with D unresolved. The CDR3 is 18 residues long. The V end lost 7 bases, the J end lost 0 bases, and 19 bases lay between the germline ends. Germline CDR1 MDHEN, CDR2 SYDVKM.

The V gene is TRBV6-6, the J gene TRBJ2-1; the D gene could be TRBD1 or TRBD2 (5 bases each). The CDR3 extends over 16 amino acids. Trimming stripped 0 bases from V and 4 bases from J, with 13 bases between. Germline CDR1 reads MNHNY; CDR2 reads SVGAGI (reference sequence). This CDR3 reads CASSYSRDVQYNEQFF. In DNA, the CDR3 is TGTGCCAGCAGTTACTCCCGGGACGTACAATACAATGAGCAGTTCTTC.